The clone carrying this T cell receptor beta chain was recorded at least ten times. Its antigen is not known. These data come from a study of regulatory T cells in long-lasting Graves disease. Whole-study findings and limits: Because few samples were included, accuracy may have been lower.

Building of the TCR beta libraries involved iRepertoire HTBI primers and Arm-PCR of CDR3 regions. One entry per CDR3 protein results from TCRdb running MiXCR on the multiplex PCR reads. The data contain roughly 440,000 distinct CDR3 sequences, about 16% of them singletons. Regarding time point: newly diagnosed GD, antithyroid drugs for less than 3 months. PBMC-derived RNA was used for the TCR library. The CDR3 sequence is 13 residues long. V was pared by 3 bases and J by 2 bases, with 9 bases between. Per germline, CDR1 SQVTM and CDR2 ANQGSEA. A further study also used this sample, focusing on T cells in Graves' hyperthyroidism and ophthalmopathy. This second report adds: Each diagnosis was grounded in clinical symptoms, serum thyroxine and TRAb, thyroid ultrasound, and orbital computed tomography.

This clonotype was sampled from a woman aged 18-35 years with Graves disease. The chain has TRBV29-1 and TRBJ2-3, with D tentatively TRBD2 (6 bases). Sample: peripheral blood mononuclear cells (PBMCs), taken at new diagnosis, from a patient treated with antithyroid drugs. CDR3 bases: TGCAGCGTTGACCGGGAGACCACAGATACGCAGTATTTT. Translated, it gives CSVDRETTDTQYF.